This T cell receptor (beta chain) was profiled in a study of blood T cell repertoires in COVID-19. Using immunoSEQ multiplex PCR, the repertoire was profiled, and TCRdb retains in-frame clones only, with some absent. The repertoire holds about 28,000 clones, with 55% to 75% as singletons. The CDR3 totals 18 residues. Trimming cost V 0 bases and J 4 bases; bases outside gene matches: 9. Germline V CDR1 and CDR2: LGHNA, YNFKEQ. This sequence originates from a boy under 10 years old with active or convalescent COVID-19. The V and J genes are TRBV4-2 and TRBJ2-3, with 11 positions matching TRBD2. The sample was peripheral blood. The CDR3 sequence: CASSQEAVAGGEADTQYF. The CDR3 DNA reads TGTGCCAGCAGCCAAGAGGCTGTAGCGGGGGGGGAGGCAGATACGCAGTATTTT.